This T cell receptor (beta chain) was identified in a study of T cell repertoires in cytomegalovirus infection (dated by TCRdb to between 2019 and 2020). The study in broad terms: Donor HLA type was relevant to the analysis, because carriage of CMV infection together with the matching HLA type was indicated by public TCR beta signatures.

On the study overall, not on this receptor specifically: Carriers of CMV infection plus the relevant HLA type were discriminated by the cumulative frequency of public TCR beta family members in the study cohort and in an independent approximately 350-donor cohort. In the ex vivo response, HLA-C-restricted CMV-specific TCR beta clonotypes were dominant, and in two of eight donors the single most frequent clonotype came from this HLA-C-restricted group.

The run used an Illumina HiSeq 1500. The raw public data were reprocessed by TCRdb itself: fastp quality trimming at Q25, MiXCR clonotype calling, in-frame beta chains only. Under each unique CDR3 protein, matching rows form one entry showing the most common genes and DNA. The sample table shows roughly 760,000 distinct CDR3 sequences, and 35% are seen once. The ten largest account for 2.5% to 3.5% of the sample. Relative to germline, V is 7 bases shorter and J is 0 bases shorter, with 28 bases between their ends. The germline V gene provides CDR1 MNHEY and CDR2 SVGEGT. The CDR3 numbers 20 residues from cysteine through phenylalanine. Only the CDR3 region is kept as DNA, spanning 60 bases read in frame from base 1. Points on this clonotype: Which antigen it targets is not known. Within one base of it there is no much larger clone, and no base qualities were kept.

The clonotype comes from a human donor in good health (CMV status not recorded). Some clones in this sample may be carry-over from other donors' samples. This sequence uses TRBV6-2 or TRBV6-3 and TRBJ1-5; the D segment cannot be called with confidence. The sequenced sample was PBMCs. In nucleotide form, the sequence is TGTGCCAGCATCAAACAACCGAAGACAACCCCGGGGTTTAGCAATCAGCCCCAGCATTTT. Its translation is CASIKQPKTTPGFSNQPQHF.